The present entry profiles one T cell receptor beta chain with its context. The sample belongs to a study of blood T cell repertoires in COVID-19. Libraries were prepared by immunoSEQ multiplex PCR; TCRdb keeps only in-frame clonotypes and omits some of them. Of some 400,000 clones listed, around 87% were seen once; the top ten hold 1% to 1.5%. The sequencing input was PBMCs or T cells enriched from blood (not recorded which). The receptor was derived from a man younger than 45 who had recovered from COVID-19.

The CDR3 DNA reads TGTGCCAGCAGCAGGGACAGGGGAGGCACCGGGGAGCTGTTTTTT. As protein: CASSRDRGGTGELFF. V and J are TRBV6-5 and TRBJ2-2; 10 nucleotides match TRBD1. The CDR3 consists of 15 residues. Germline values: CDR1 MNHEY, CDR2 SVGAGI. V lost 6 bases, J lost 4 bases, and 5 bases stayed unmatched.